This T cell receptor (beta chain) was obtained from a study of blood T cell repertoires in COVID-19. Participants spanned ages roughly 18 to 95 years and resided in 20 to 25 US areas. Categorization into cohorts depended on clinical history that participants reported. Per the original methods: The authors estimated nucleated cell counts from reference gene primer amplification. The data were produced by immunoSEQ multiplex PCR, yet TCRdb's version contains in-frame clones alone and is incomplete. From that table come the V and J calls and clone size; the DNA was used to work out D and trimming. Among just over 300,000 clones listed, under 90% were seen once. The germline V and J ends were trimmed by 5 bases and 7 bases, with 32 bases remaining between them. This CDR3 comprises 19 residues. The germline gives CDR1 LNHDA, CDR2 SQIVND (reference sequence).

The receptor was derived from a man aged 25-45 years who had recovered from COVID-19. The sample comprised PBMCs or T cells enriched from blood (not recorded which). The V and J genes are TRBV19 and TRBJ1-1; D is possibly TRBD1 (6 bases). CDR3 region: CASSLPLGGASRGLGEAFF. In DNA form, the CDR3 reads TGTGCCAGTAGTCTCCCCTTGGGAGGGGCGAGCAGGGGTTTGGGTGAAGCTTTCTTT.